These 26 T cell receptor beta chains share one sample of origin, sequenced in a study of T-cell reconstitution after alpha-beta-depleted transplantation in children. Molecular barcoding with unique molecular identifiers was used for the TCRbeta library. TCRdb used MiXCR to reprocess the PCR reads, holding one entry per CDR3 protein. Among a few hundred thousand distinct CDR3 sequences listed, 10% to 15% were seen once. Material: PBMCs, mostly from graft donor cells, obtained 360 days after TCRalphabeta/CD19-depleted stem cell transplant. These receptors were obtained from a male patient between 10 and 17 years old who had a stem cell transplant for acute myeloid leukemia, so the T cells may come from the graft donor.

This clonotype was seen a few times. The V and J genes are TRBV5-1 and TRBJ2-2; D might be TRBD1 or TRBD2, each matching 6 bases. Germline V gene sequence: CDR1 SGHRS, CDR2 YFSETQ. This CDR3 has 17 amino acids. The V and J ends lost 0 bases and 2 bases respectively, with 14 bases between them. DNA of the CDR3: TGCGCCAGCAGCTTGGGGACCCGGGGGCGAAACACCGGGGAGCTGTTTTTT. It translates to CASSLGTRGRNTGELFF.

The chain uses TRBV5-5 and TRBJ2-7; 9 bases line up with TRBD2. J lost 5 bases, V lost 0 bases, and 15 bases had no gene match. Looked up from germline, CDR1 is SGHKS and CDR2 is YYEKEE (reference sequence). The CDR3 spans 18 residues. In DNA form, the CDR3 reads TGTGCCAGCAGCTTGGCCTGGACTAGCGCCATAGAGGGGGACGAGCAGTACTTC. The encoded protein is CASSLAWTSAIEGDEQYF.

This clonotype appeared a few times. The rearrangement uses TRBV29-1 and TRBJ1-5; 10 positions agree with TRBD1. There are 15 residues in the CDR3. Germline lookup yields CDR1 SQVTM and CDR2 ANQGSEA. V lost 5 bases and J lost 1; bases outside the gene matches: 5. The CDR3 sequence is CSVIGQGGSNQPQHF. The CDR3 DNA reads TGCAGCGTTATAGGACAGGGGGGGAGCAATCAGCCCCAGCATTTT.

The V call is TRBV7-9, the J call TRBJ1-1; a weak D match, TRBD1 (6 bases). Per the germline V gene, CDR1 is SEHNR and CDR2 is FQNEAQ (reference sequence). The ends were cut back, 8 bases at V and 1 base at J, with 11 bases in the middle. This CDR3 spans 13 amino acids. The CDR3 region has the DNA TGTGCCAGCCGACAGGAACCGAACACTGAAGCTTTCTTT. It codes for CASRQEPNTEAFF.

This chain connects TRBV2 to TRBJ2-7; D is perhaps TRBD1 (6 bases). Germline V gene sequence: CDR1 SNHLY, CDR2 FYNNEI. V was clipped by 3 bases and J by 4 bases, with 13 bases between them. The CDR3 is 14 amino acids. The CDR3, as DNA: TGTGCCAGCAGTGATGGGGGCAGGGAATACGAGCAGTACTTC. Its protein product is CASSDGGREYEQYF.

This clonotype was observed at least ten times. The rearrangement uses TRBV12-3 or TRBV12-4 and TRBJ2-7; the match to TRBD2 covers 10 bases. The CDR3 has 14 amino acids. The J segment lost 6 bases and the V segment lost 6 bases, leaving 8 bases of the junction unmatched. The CDR3 loop is CASRVSGRAGEQYF. The CDR3 DNA reads as TGTGCCAGCAGGGTAAGCGGGAGGGCCGGCGAGCAGTACTTC.

This clonotype was seen more than once but under ten times. V and J are TRBV28 and TRBJ1-5; TRBD1 matches at 9 bases. This CDR3 region has 15 residues. Germline V gives CDR1 MDHEN, CDR2 SYDVKM. V was pared by 5 bases and J by 5 bases, with 7 bases of the junction left unmatched. CDR3 sequence (DNA): TGTGCCAGCAGTCTGCCGACAGGGGGGGATCAGCCCCAGCATTTT. Protein product: CASSLPTGGDQPQHF.

The sample holds a few counts of this clonotype. The chain has TRBV7-9 and TRBJ2-6; 7 bases agree with TRBD1. Trimming removed 8 bases from V and 3 bases from J; junction bases left unmatched: 22. Germline CDR1 is SEHNR and CDR2 is FQNEAQ (reference sequence). The CDR3 is made up of 20 amino acids. CDR3 sequence: CASPITRVTGRSGGANVLTF. The CDR3 DNA reads as TGTGCCAGCCCAATAACGAGGGTGACAGGGAGATCCGGTGGGGCCAACGTCCTGACTTTC.

Only a few counts were recorded for this clonotype. The chain uses TRBV5-1 and TRBJ2-7; D is unclear. Trimming stripped 3 bases from V and 9 bases from J, with 16 bases between. CDR1 SGHRS and CDR2 YFSETQ come from the germline V gene. CDR3 size: 13 residues. The CDR3 nucleotides are TGCGCCAGCAGCTACCTGATGGCAGGCGGGCAGTACTTC. Amino acids: CASSYLMAGGQYF.

V gene TRBV20-1 combines with J gene TRBJ2-3, with D maybe TRBD2 (6 bases). Trimming pared 6 bases from V and 2 bases from J, leaving 12 bases between. CDR1 and CDR2 from the germline V gene are DFQATT and SNEGSKA (reference sequence). CDR3 length: 13 amino acids. The CDR3 DNA reads TGCAGTGCACGGGAGTGGGTCACAGATACGCAGTATTTT. Translating gives CSAREWVTDTQYF.

The chain joins TRBV4-3 to TRBJ2-3; TRBD2 agrees at 11 bases. The CDR3 contains 18 residues. The V gene end was trimmed by 4 bases and the J gene end by 5 bases; junction bases not matched to a gene: 14. From germline, CDR1 is LGHNA and CDR2 YSLEER. CDR3 residues: CASSPNINSGRAKDTQYF. CDR3 nucleotides: TGCGCCAGCAGCCCGAACATAAATAGCGGGAGGGCGAAAGATACGCAGTATTTT.

The table lists this clonotype with a few counts. The V and J genes are TRBV29-1 and TRBJ1-4, with D uncertain. The CDR3 covers 10 residues. Germline CDR1 reads SQVTM; CDR2 reads ANQGSEA. The V gene lost 7 bases and the J gene lost 7 bases, with 7 bases spanning the gap. CDR3 sequence (DNA): TGCAGCGCACGGTCTGAAAAACTGTTTTTT. This sequence encodes CSARSEKLFF. The entire variable domain, with the rest obtained from reference TRBV29-1 and TRBJ1-4, is as follows: SAVISQKPSRDICQRGTSLTIQCQVDSQVTMMFWYRQQPGQSLTLIATANQGSEATYESGFVIDKFPISRPNLTFSTLTVSNMSPEDSSIYLCSARSEKLFFGSGTQLSVL.

This clonotype has only a few counts. The chain has TRBV10-3 and TRBJ1-1; a weak D match, TRBD1 (5 bases). In germline, CDR1 is ENHRY, CDR2 SYGVKD. This CDR3 has 13 amino acids. Trimming shortened V by 6 bases and J by 5 bases, and 13 bases separated the two germline ends. The CDR3 loop reads CAIRPQGGTEAFF. The CDR3, as DNA: TGTGCCATCAGGCCCCAGGGAGGGACTGAAGCTTTCTTT.

This clonotype was counted between two and nine times. The chain links TRBV20-1 to TRBJ2-3, with D possibly matching TRBD2 (6 bases). This CDR3 comprises 13 residues. Germline V gene sequence: CDR1 DFQATT, CDR2 SNEGSKA (reference sequence). The V end was cut by 8 bases, the J end by 0 bases, with 12 bases between. In DNA form, the CDR3 reads TGCAGTATGAGCGGGTCTAGCACAGATACGCAGTATTTT. This sequence encodes CSMSGSSTDTQYF.

This clonotype was observed at least ten times. This sequence joins TRBV12-3 or TRBV12-4 and TRBJ2-5, with D perhaps being TRBD1 or TRBD2 (5 bases each). V shed 4 bases and J shed 5 bases, with 14 bases lying between them. The CDR3 length is 14 residues. The CDR3, as DNA: TGTGCCAGCAGTTCCCAGGGACGGGTCGAGACCCAGTACTTC. It encodes CASSSQGRVETQYF.

This clonotype was counted only a few times. This chain joins TRBV7-8 and TRBJ2-7, with 7 positions matching TRBD1. Germline lookup yields CDR1 SGHVS and CDR2 FQNEAQ. CDR3 length: 14 amino acids. J was trimmed by 4 bases and V by 8 bases; bases with no gene match: 11. The CDR3, as DNA: TGTGCCAGCGAGAATTTGACAGGGTGGTACGAGCAGTACTTC. As protein: CASENLTGWYEQYF.

The table lists this clonotype with many counts. The V call is TRBV6-6, the J call TRBJ1-5; D is undetermined. CDR1 and CDR2 from the germline V gene are MNHNY and SVGAGI (reference sequence). The CDR3 sequence is 12 residues long. Trimming removed 11 bases at V and 1 base at J, with 9 bases between. The DNA of the CDR3 is TGTGCCTCCGGGGAGAGCAATCAGCCCCAGCATTTT. Amino acid sequence: CASGESNQPQHF.

This clonotype was detected only a few times. The junction differs from germline at one of its ends, possibly a read error. The chain carries TRBV20-1 and TRBJ2-1, with 11 bases matching TRBD2. Germline V gene lookup returns CDR1 DFQATT and CDR2 SNEGSKA (reference sequence). This CDR3 contains 16 residues. CDR3 region: CCATSATSGTYNEQFF. The CDR3 DNA reads TGCTGTGCTACATCCGCGACTAGCGGGACTTACAATGAGCAGTTCTTC.

Only one count was recorded for this clonotype. This rearrangement joins TRBV7-9 to TRBJ1-4; D gene ambiguous. The CDR3 is 16 residues long. From germline, CDR1 is SEHNR and CDR2 FQNEAQ (reference sequence). V lost 2 bases and J lost 1, with 11 bases in between. The CDR3 DNA reads TGTGCCAGCAGCTTAATCCGGACTGTAACTAATGAAAAACTGTTTTTT. Translating gives CASSLIRTVTNEKLFF.

V gene TRBV7-2 combines with J gene TRBJ2-1; D uncertain. Looked up from germline, CDR1 is SGHTA and CDR2 is FQGNSA. V shed 8 bases and J shed 0 bases, with 14 bases lying between them. The CDR3 is made up of 15 amino acids. The CDR3 region has the DNA TGTGCCAGCCTCGCCCAGCTGGCCTCCTACAATGAGCAGTTCTTC. Its translation: CASLAQLASYNEQFF. Combining the CDR3 with reference TRBV7-2 and TRBJ2-1 gives the whole variable domain GAGVSQSPSNKVTEKGKDVELRCDPISGHTALYWYRQSLGQGLEFLIYFQGNSAPDKSGLPSDRFSAERTGGSVSTLTIQRTQQEDSAVYLCASLAQLASYNEQFFGPGTRLTVL.

In its sample, this clonotype was seen a few times. The chain has TRBV12-3 or TRBV12-4 and TRBJ2-5, with unresolved D. With 3 bases removed from V and 5 bases from J, the gap between germline ends came to 16 bases. The CDR3 is 15 amino acids. The DNA for the CDR3 is TGTGCCAGCAGTTTCTCATCCCGCTTCATCGAGACCCAGTACTTC. Residues: CASSFSSRFIETQYF.

This clonotype was seen more than once but under ten times. The chain joins TRBV11-3 to TRBJ2-7, with TRBD1 as a possible D gene (6 bases). Deletions cut 5 bases from V and 7 bases from J, with 18 bases between. This CDR3 spans 14 amino acids. Germline loops: CDR1 SGHNT, CDR2 YENEEA. The CDR3 nucleotides read TGTGCCAGCAGCGAGAACAGGGCCAAGGGGGAGCAGTACTTC. Residues: CASSENRAKGEQYF.

The chain links TRBV3-1 to TRBJ2-3; maybe TRBD1 (5 bases). V dropped 1 base and J dropped 3 bases, with 11 bases sitting between them. Germline V lookup: CDR1 LGHDT, CDR2 YNNKEL (reference sequence). The CDR3 sequence is 15 residues long. The CDR3 DNA sequence: TGTGCCAGCAGCCAAGGACAGCAGACAACAGATACGCAGTATTTT. Protein product: CASSQGQQTTDTQYF.

The gene calls are TRBV29-1 and TRBJ2-5, with a weak D call TRBD1 (5 bases). Trimming pared 5 bases from V and 4 bases from J, leaving 17 bases between. The CDR3 is made up of 14 amino acids. CDR1 SQVTM and CDR2 ANQGSEA come from the germline V gene. The CDR3 protein is CSVPQDPGIETQYF. The DNA of the CDR3 is TGCAGCGTTCCACAGGACCCTGGGATAGAGACCCAGTACTTC.

This clonotype was seen many times. V gene TRBV28 combines with J gene TRBJ2-1, with D perhaps TRBD1 (6 bases). V was pared by 9 bases and J by 3 bases, with 12 bases between. The germline V gene has CDR1 MDHEN and CDR2 SYDVKM. The CDR3 totals 13 residues. The CDR3 loop is CASTLQGYNEQFF. DNA of the CDR3: TGTGCCAGTACACTACAGGGCTACAATGAGCAGTTCTTC.

This clonotype was detected ten times or more. This chain links TRBV5-1 with TRBJ2-5, with D uncertain. The germline V and J ends were trimmed by 2 bases and 0 bases, with 5 bases remaining between them. The CDR3 is 13 residues long. Germline V gene data show CDR1 as SGHRS and CDR2 as YFSETQ. CDR3 nucleotides: TGCGCCAGCAGCTTCACGGACCAAGAGACCCAGTACTTC. Translation: CASSFTDQETQYF.